Following are 7 T cell receptor beta chains from one sample sequenced in a study of T cell clonality in common variable immunodeficiency. Study-level points and caveats: Fewer deletions and N-nucleotide insertions were reportedly seen in common variable immunodeficiency TCR beta sequences.

TCRdb keeps only in-frame clones here, not all; method: immunoSEQ multiplex PCR. This repertoire holds about 33,000 clones, and none appear only once. Their antigens remain unidentified. The source material was peripheral blood mononuclear cells. The receptors here all came from a human donor with common variable immunodeficiency.

This clone was counted at least ten times. Read data end 3 residues before the CDR3 end; the end is taken from the germline J gene. The chain recombines TRBV11-3 with TRBJ2-7, with 9 bases fitting TRBD1. Looked up from germline, CDR1 is SGHNT and CDR2 is YENEEA. The CDR3 runs to 14 residues. J gave up 2 bases and V 5 bases, and 4 bases lay outside the gene matches. The sequenced CDR3 bases are TGTGCCAGCAGCAGGGGACAGGGACCCTACGAG. This codes for CASSRGQGPYE. The full CDR3 protein reads CASSRGQGPYEQYF.

With respect to this clone: The read terminates 3 residues ahead of where the CDR3 ends, so the germline J gene completes it. The V gene is TRBV6-1, the J gene TRBJ1-1; D is uncertain. The CDR3 spans 16 residues. Trimming took 2 bases from V and 3 from J, leaving 16 bases between them. Per germline, CDR1 MNHNS and CDR2 SASEGT. Incomplete CDR3 DNA: TGTGCCAGCAGTGAACGGGTGCGCCCCATGGACACTGAA. Residues: CASSERVRPMDTE. The full CDR3 protein reads CASSERVRPMDTEAFF.

This clone was counted only a few times. The read terminates 3 residues before the CDR3 end, so the remaining end is supplied by the germline J gene. The chain carries TRBV18 and TRBJ1-2; TRBD1 agrees at 10 bases. The CDR3 has 17 residues. In germline, CDR1 is KGHSH, CDR2 LQKENI. J was trimmed by 3 bases and V by 2 bases; bases with no gene match: 9. CDR3 DNA (partial): TGTGCCAGCTCACCAGCGGTTATAGGACAGGGGGACTATGGC. Amino acid sequence: CASSPAVIGQGDYG. The entire CDR3 protein reads CASSPAVIGQGDYGYTF. The variable domain in full, completed from reference TRBV18 and TRBJ1-2, reads NAGVMQNPRHLVRRRGQEARLRCSPMKGHSHVYWYRQLPEEGLKFMVYLQKENIIDESGMPKERFSAEFPKEGPSILRIQQVVRGDSAAYFCASSPAVIGQGDYGYTFGSGTRLTVV.

This clone appeared a few times. The read stops 3 residues short of the end of the CDR3; the missing end is completed from the germline J gene. The chain combines TRBV19 with TRBJ1-1, with D possibly TRBD1 on 5 matching bases. Germline assignment: CDR1 LNHDA and CDR2 SQIVND (reference sequence). The CDR3 covers 14 residues. Trimming stripped 5 bases from V and 4 bases from J, with 14 bases between. The CDR3 loop is CASSWGVQGTEAFF. Incomplete CDR3 DNA: TGTGCCAGTAGTTGGGGGGTGCAAGGCACTGAA.

At least ten counts were recorded for this clone. The missing CDR3 end, 3 residues past where the read stops, is filled in from the germline J gene. V and J are TRBV2 and TRBJ1-5; 10 bases map to TRBD1. This CDR3 has 18 amino acids. The germline CDR1 and CDR2 sequences are SNHLY and FYNNEI. The V gene end was trimmed by 4 bases and the J gene end by 5 bases; junction bases not matched to a gene: 14. The DNA read from the CDR3 is TGTGCCAGCAGTGCGGGGGTGGGGGGACAGGGGTCCGATCAGCCC. Amino acids: CASSAGVGGQGSDQP. The entire CDR3 protein is CASSAGVGGQGSDQPQHF.

Comment on this clone: The sequence runs out 3 residues before the end of the CDR3; the remainder is reconstructed from the germline J gene. The J gene is TRBJ1-4, the V gene TRBV11-2, with D unclear. V lost 5 bases to trimming and J lost 0 bases, with 10 bases between them. Germline CDR1 is SGHAT and CDR2 is FQNNGV. The CDR3 is made up of 15 amino acids. The sequenced CDR3 bases are TGTGCCAGCAGCCTTCAAGCCGCAACTAATGAAAAA. It translates to CASSLQAATNEK. Given in full, the CDR3 is CASSLQAATNEKLFF.

This clone is judged medium-sized. CDR3 DNA (partial): TGCAGTGCCCAGTCTTCGACAGGGGGGAATTCACCC. This translates into CSAQSSTGGNSP. From start to end, the CDR3 is CSAQSSTGGNSPLHF. J is TRBJ1-6 and V is TRBV20-1; 9 bases are shared with TRBD1. The read comes to an end 3 residues before the CDR3 does, leaving the germline J gene to fill in the end. The J segment lost 7 bases and the V segment lost 6 bases, leaving 10 bases of the junction unmatched. Germline CDR1 and CDR2: DFQATT and SNEGSKA (reference sequence). The CDR3 has 15 residues.